This T cell receptor beta chain was found in a study of blood T cell repertoires in COVID-19. Study summary: Samples of COVID-19 (acute and convalescent) were obtained from the United States, Italy and Spain. PBMCs, B-cell-depleted T cells, or T cells provided the cDNA or gDNA that made up the material.

CDR1 and CDR2 from the germline V gene are SQVTM and ANQGSEA. The CDR3 length is 14 residues. V lost 4 bases and J 6 bases, leaving 16 bases between the germline ends. The sample holds a few counts of this clone. As originally analysed: Reference gene primer amplification gave estimated nucleated cell counts. Libraries were prepared by immunoSEQ multiplex PCR; TCRdb keeps only in-frame clonotypes and omits some of them. The V and J calls and clone size come from that table; D and trimming were worked out from the DNA. The data hold some 280,000 clones, with over 80% observed a single time. This sequence originates from a woman in her forties or fifties with active or convalescent COVID-19. Specimen: peripheral blood. The genes are TRBV29-1 and TRBJ2-1, with D possibly TRBD2 on 6 matching bases. This CDR3 is CSVGEIAEGNEQFF. CDR3 nucleotides: TGCAGCGTTGGGGAGATAGCGGAGGGCAATGAGCAGTTCTTC.